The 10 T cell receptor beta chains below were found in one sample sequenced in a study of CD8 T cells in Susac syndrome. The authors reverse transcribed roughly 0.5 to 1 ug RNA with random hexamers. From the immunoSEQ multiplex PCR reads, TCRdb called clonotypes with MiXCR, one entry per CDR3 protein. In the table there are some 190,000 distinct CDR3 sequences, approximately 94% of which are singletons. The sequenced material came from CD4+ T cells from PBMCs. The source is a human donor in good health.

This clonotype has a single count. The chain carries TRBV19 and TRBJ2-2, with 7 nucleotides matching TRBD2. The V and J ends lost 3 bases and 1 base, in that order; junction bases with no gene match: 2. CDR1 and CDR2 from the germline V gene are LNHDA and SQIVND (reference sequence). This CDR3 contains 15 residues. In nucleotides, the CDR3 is TGTGCCAGTAGTATCGCTAGCGGGAACACCGGGGAGCTGTTTTTT. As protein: CASSIASGNTGELFF.

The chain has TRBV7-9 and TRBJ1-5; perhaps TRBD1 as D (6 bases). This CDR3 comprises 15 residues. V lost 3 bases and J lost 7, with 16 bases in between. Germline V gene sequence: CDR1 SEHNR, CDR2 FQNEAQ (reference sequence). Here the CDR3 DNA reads TGTGCCAGCAGCTTCGGGACATCCCCGGGGCAGCCCCAGCATTTT. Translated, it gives CASSFGTSPGQPQHF.

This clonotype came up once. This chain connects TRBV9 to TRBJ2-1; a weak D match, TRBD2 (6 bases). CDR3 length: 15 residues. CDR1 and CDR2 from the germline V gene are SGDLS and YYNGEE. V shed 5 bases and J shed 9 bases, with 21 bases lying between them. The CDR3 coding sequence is TGTGCCAGCAGGCCAAGGGACCTTCTGGGGGGTGAGCAGTTCTTC. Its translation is CASRPRDLLGGEQFF.

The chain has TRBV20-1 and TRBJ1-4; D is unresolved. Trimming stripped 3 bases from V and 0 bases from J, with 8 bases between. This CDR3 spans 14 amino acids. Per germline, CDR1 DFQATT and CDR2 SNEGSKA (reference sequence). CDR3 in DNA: TGCAGTGCTAGTCCCCGAACAACTAATGAAAAACTGTTTTTT. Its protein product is CSASPRTTNEKLFF.

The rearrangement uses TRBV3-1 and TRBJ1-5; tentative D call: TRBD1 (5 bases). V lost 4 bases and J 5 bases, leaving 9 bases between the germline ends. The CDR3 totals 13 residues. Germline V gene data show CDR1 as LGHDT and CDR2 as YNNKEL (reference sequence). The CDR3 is CASSRQRYQPQHF. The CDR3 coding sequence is TGTGCCAGCAGCCGACAGCGGTATCAGCCCCAGCATTTT.

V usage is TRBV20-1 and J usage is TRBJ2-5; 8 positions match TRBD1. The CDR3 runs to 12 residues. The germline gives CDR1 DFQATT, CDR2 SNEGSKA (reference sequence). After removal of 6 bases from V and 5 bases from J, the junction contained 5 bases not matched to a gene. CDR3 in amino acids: CSALQGGETQYF. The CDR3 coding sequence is TGCAGTGCCCTACAGGGGGGTGAGACCCAGTACTTC.

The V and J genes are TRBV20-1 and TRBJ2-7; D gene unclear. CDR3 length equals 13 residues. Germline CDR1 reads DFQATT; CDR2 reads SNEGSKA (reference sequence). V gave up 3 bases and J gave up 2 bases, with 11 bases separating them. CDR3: CSASLDGPYEQYF. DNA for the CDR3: TGCAGTGCTAGCTTGGACGGTCCCTACGAGCAGTACTTC.

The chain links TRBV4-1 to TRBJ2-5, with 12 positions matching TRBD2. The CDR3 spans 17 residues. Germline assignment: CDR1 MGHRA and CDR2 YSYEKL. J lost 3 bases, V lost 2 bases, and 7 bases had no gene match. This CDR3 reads CASSQPTSGRNKETQYF. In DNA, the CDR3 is TGCGCCAGCAGCCAACCTACTAGCGGGAGGAATAAAGAGACCCAGTACTTC.

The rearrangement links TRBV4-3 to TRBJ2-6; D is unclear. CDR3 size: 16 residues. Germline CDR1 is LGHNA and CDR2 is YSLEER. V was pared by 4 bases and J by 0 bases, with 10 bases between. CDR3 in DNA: TGCGCCAGCAGCCTAACTACCAGCTCTGGGGCCAACGTCCTGACTTTC. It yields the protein CASSLTTSSGANVLTF.

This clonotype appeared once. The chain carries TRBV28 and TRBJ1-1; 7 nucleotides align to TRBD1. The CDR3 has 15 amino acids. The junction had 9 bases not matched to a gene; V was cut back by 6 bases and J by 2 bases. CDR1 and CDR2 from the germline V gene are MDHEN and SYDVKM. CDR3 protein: CASRTRHRGNTEAFF. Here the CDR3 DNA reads TGTGCCAGCAGGACCCGACACAGGGGAAACACTGAAGCTTTCTTT. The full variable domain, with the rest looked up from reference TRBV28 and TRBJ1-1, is DVKVTQSSRYLVKRTGEKVFLECVQDMDHENMFWYRQDPGLGLRLIYFSYDVKMKEKGDIPEGYSVSREKKERFSLILESASTNQTSMYLCASRTRHRGNTEAFFGQGTRLTVV.